This T cell receptor (beta chain) was captured by sequencing in a study of cytomegalovirus exposure and HLA in healthy donors (dated by TCRdb to about 2017). For the wider study: According to an earlier analysis of several hundred of the donors, about 179 million T cells yielded 90 million to 130 million unique TCR beta sequences and around 300 Gb of sequence data. The study profiled the T cell repertoires of 666 subjects by immunosequencing and related them to cytomegalovirus serostatus. High-throughput TCR immunosequencing, statistical association of individual TCRs with disease status, and machine learning were combined to predict cytomegalovirus infection status. The study aimed to test whether signatures of past pathogen exposure could be identified by cataloging public T cell receptors. Donor age, sex, ethnicity and CMV serostatus were collected together with the repertoire data. A later analysis re-analyzed previously published TCR beta repertoires from roughly 600 donors and added high-resolution HLA genotyping to study TCR occurrence patterns. A separate validation cohort of about 110 different subjects was used in addition to the 666-subject first cohort. An early release that covered fewer than 800 HLA-typed donors contained approximately 300 gigabases of sequencing data and about 93 million unique TCR sequences. HLA typing included class I and class II loci at four-digit resolution. Typing coverage varied by locus: roughly 629-640 donors for A, B, C, DRB1 and DQB1; approximately 560 for DQA1; 600 to 610 for DPA1; about 450 for DPB1. A later genetic analysis took genome-wide SNP genotypes for 398 of the 666 donors and used that subset as a discovery cohort. The later analysis used no new phenotypic data to find candidate immune exposures, relying instead on TCR beta sequences and their occurrence across donors. Of the roughly 400 genotyped donors, 65% to 90% fell in the genetic ancestry cluster associated with self-reported Caucasian donors. Across approximately 400 genotyped donors of the cohort, an average of about 250,000 unique TCR beta nucleotide sequences per donor were sequenced, and approximately 17% of those sequences were non-productive. Every discovery cohort repertoire had been produced on one sequencing platform. Roughly five DR-DQ haplotypes were handled as single units for association and clustering because linkage in the cohort was strong. In an earlier analysis of around 540 of the donors, high-throughput TCR beta sequencing was used to judge whether each TCR beta V gene segment behaved as functional or pseudogenic. The paper as a whole reports these results and caveats: At a false discovery rate of 0.05, a later analysis linked roughly 17,000 TCR beta sequences to specific HLA alleles. According to a later analysis, parvovirus B19, influenza, CMV and Epstein-Barr virus appeared linked to several top co-occurrence clusters. In a later analysis, the rate of TCR association differed among HLA loci, with DRB1 alleles having the most associated TCRs and HLA-C alleles having the fewest. The authors suggested that the approach could potentially be generalized to other disease states and immunological phenotypes. A further reported finding was that TCR beta sequences accurately predicted the HLA-A and HLA-B alleles for most subjects in the first cohort. An association between a missense DCLRE1C variant and V-gene and J-gene trimming of TCR beta chains was found in a later genetic analysis and replicated in an independent cohort. The classifier was reported to diagnose cytomegalovirus status with high specificity and sensitivity in both the original and validation cohorts. Compared with the approximately 710-donor mean, donors in an Asian-associated ancestry cluster had fewer N-insertions in productive TCRs, according to a later genetic analysis. Compared with equally common non-associated chains, HLA-associated TCR beta chains in a later analysis were more clonally expanded and had lower generation probabilities. Because the 87-base-pair reads could not distinguish some IMGT-functional V segments, including TRBV6-2 and TRBV6-3, those segments were excluded. Across donors, most TCR sequences were observed very rarely, whereas some public TCRs were present in many individuals. The sequencing pipeline was judged likely to have produced a cluster of highly shared sequence variants as a technical artifact. Because HLA typing was missing for some donors at each locus, association tests included only the typed subset. Immune exposure information for the cohort was limited to CMV serostatus. When HLA alleles, especially DR and DQ, strongly co-occurred, attributing TCR associations to individual alleles was difficult. Linkage disequilibrium might explain the correlated functional status among segregating V segments, but an unknown experimental factor could not be excluded. The study listed 150 to 200 TCR beta chains as associated with cytomegalovirus. Because counts were too low, 15 or so rarely observed V segments, including chromosome 9 orphons, were excluded from the earlier analysis of roughly 580 of the donors. A later analysis found that most CMV-associated TCR beta chains appeared HLA-restricted, with HLA associations seemingly driven largely by CMV exposure. A few of the identified cytomegalovirus-associated TCR beta chains were confirmed in vitro to be specific for cytomegalovirus antigens. In an earlier analysis of approximately 600 of the donors, most TCR beta V segments were observed in productive rearrangements about 87% or about 30% of the time, broadly matching IMGT annotations. The cohort was sequenced for TCR beta chains only, and without alpha or paired-chain data the features that could be detected were limited. Sequencing depth was assumed to be roughly uniform across donors in the presence/absence analyses, though that assumption may not hold.

Library creation used the immunoSEQ multiplex PCR assay. A mixture of 60 forward primers for TCR Vbeta segments and 13 reverse primers for TCR Jbeta segments was used in the multiplex PCR. A multiplex PCR assay on genomic DNA amplified the CDR3 region of rearranged TCR beta genes. The Illumina HiSeq System was used to sequence the amplified TCR beta libraries as 87-base-pair reads. For the original study's pipeline: Across the 600 to 700 repertoires, a later analysis counted roughly 84 million unique TCR beta chains, roughly 11 million of which were shared by at least two donors. Raw reads were error-corrected and collapsed into unique sequences with a nearest-neighbor algorithm that merged closely related sequences to remove PCR and sequencing errors. To assign V, D and J gene segments, CDR3 sequences were aligned to IMGT reference sequences. For a sequence to be retained, a match of at least six nucleotides to both a V gene segment and a J gene segment was required. Rearrangements were called productive when the CDR3 lacked stop codons and stayed in frame with V and J; all others were non-productive. Following IMGT convention, CDR3 was defined as the stretch from the second conserved V-encoded cysteine up to the conserved J-encoded phenylalanine. In an earlier analysis of around 600 of the donors, sequences lacking an unambiguous match to a single V gene segment were excluded. An earlier analysis of around 600 of the donors classified V segments as functional when productive rearrangements were above 56.7% and as segregating when the standard deviation between donors was above 5%. A statistical classification framework was built for diagnosing cytomegalovirus status from the catalog of TCR beta chain sequences. V and J gene assignment, in a later analysis, came from comparing TCR nucleotide sequences with IMGT/GENE-DB human TR gene sequences. A later analysis assigned CDR3 sequences and most-parsimonious VDJ recombination scenarios with the TCRdist pipeline. In a later analysis, each TCR beta chain was defined by its CDR3 amino acid sequence together with its V-gene family, and reads without a unique V-gene family were excluded. To address suspected cross-contamination and a sequencing artifact, a later analysis removed approximately 590 highly shared, low-generation-probability nucleotide sequences. A later analysis calculated a clonal expansion index for each public chain from normalized within-repertoire ranks of inferred template counts. Generation probabilities in a later analysis came from a VDJ recombination model fitted to out-of-frame rearrangements, and those results were checked against IGoR. A later analysis scored TCR-TCR, TCR-HLA and TCR-CMV co-occurrence with hypergeometric tests, applying a repertoire-size bias correction to TCR pairs. In a later analysis, false discovery rates were estimated by permuting HLA or CMV assignments 20 times. A later analysis grouped co-occurring TCRs with DBSCAN, adding TCRdist sequence similarity when clustering within HLA-allele-positive subsets. Repertoires with fewer than 30,000 or more than 120,000 public chains, plus five repertoires with anomalous nucleotide sharing, were excluded from co-occurrence clustering. TCRdb stores this immuneACCESS table with in-frame sequences only. Part of the clones is absent; in the studies checked, under half of the shortfall reflects unresolved V genes, and no reason is known for the rest. Clonal size and the V and J genes are those of that table, whereas D and trimming came from the DNA. Within this sample are 100,000 to 150,000 clones, with approximately 17% of them counted one time only. Of the sample, approximately 2.9% is held by the ten largest clones.

From the germline V gene (reference sequence), CDR1 is PRHDT and CDR2 is FYEKMQ. Trimming leaves V shorter by 6 bases and J shorter by 6 bases, with the junction holding 9 bases beyond the gene matches. The CDR3, from cysteine to phenylalanine, totals 14 residues. The DNA shown is the 42-base CDR3, in frame from base 1. In total, over 600 healthy bone marrow donors made up the cohort. All cohort members were sampled while nominally healthy, although unrecorded immune exposures were likely present. The donor tested CMV seropositive and was one of the 289 seropositive cohort members. A peripheral blood sample was provided by each donor, and peripheral blood mononuclear cells were used for TCR beta sequencing. Genomic DNA was extracted from the blood cell samples with the Qiagen DNeasy Blood Extraction Kit. Points on this clone: The antigen it binds to is not known. Within one base of it there is no much larger clone, and no base qualities were kept.

The clonotype was recovered from a female donor in good health and CMV-seropositive. The chain couples TRBV13 to TRBJ2-3; TRBD2 lines up with 7 middle nucleotides. Sequenced input: PBMCs. CDR3 reads: CASSDRRGGDTQYF. The nucleotides are TGTGCCAGCAGTGATCGAAGGGGAGGGGATACGCAGTATTTT.